This T cell receptor (beta chain) came from a study of cytomegalovirus exposure and HLA in healthy donors. Study results and caveats: Upon later analysis, HLA-associated TCR beta chains proved more clonally expanded than other, equally common chains. Cytomegalovirus association was listed for approximately 160 TCR beta chains.

The PCR made use of 60 Vbeta and 13 Jbeta primers. The data were produced by immunoSEQ multiplex PCR, yet TCRdb's version contains in-frame clones alone and is incomplete. The data contain 97,000 or so clones, roughly 85% of them singletons. The length of the CDR3 is 15 residues. V trimming: 1 base; J trimming: 5 bases; junction bases outside the gene matches: 4. Per the germline V gene, CDR1 is SGHTA and CDR2 is FQGTGA. This clone appeared a single time. Its matching antigen is unknown. The genes are TRBV7-3 and TRBJ2-4; 8 bases align to TRBD1. Sequenced sample: PBMCs. This clonotype originated in a man in his forties in good health and CMV-seronegative. CDR3 amino acids: CASSLNRGEQNIQYF. The CDR3, as DNA: TGTGCCAGCAGCTTAAACAGGGGGGAGCAAAACATTCAGTACTTC.